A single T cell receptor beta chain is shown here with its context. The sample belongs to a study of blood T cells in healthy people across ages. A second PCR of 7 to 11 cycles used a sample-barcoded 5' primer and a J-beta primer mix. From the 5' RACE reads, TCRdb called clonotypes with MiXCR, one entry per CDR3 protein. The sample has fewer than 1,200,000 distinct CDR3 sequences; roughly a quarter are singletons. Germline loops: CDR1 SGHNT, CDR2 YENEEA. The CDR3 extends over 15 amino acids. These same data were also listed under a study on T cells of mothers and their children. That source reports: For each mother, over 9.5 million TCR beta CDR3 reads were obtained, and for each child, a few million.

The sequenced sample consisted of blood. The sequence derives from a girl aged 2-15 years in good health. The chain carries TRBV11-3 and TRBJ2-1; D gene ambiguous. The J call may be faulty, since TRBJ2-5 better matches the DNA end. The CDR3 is CASSLAGVVAETQYF. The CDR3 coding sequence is TGTGCCAGCAGCTTAGCCGGAGTGGTAGCAGAGACCCAGTACTTC.